What follows is one TCR beta chain and its context. Generated by immunoSEQ multiplex PCR, the TCRdb table keeps only in-frame clones and is missing some. The profile covers 60,000 to 75,000 clones, with approximately 80% appearing a single time and 25% to 35% taken by the ten largest. This entry is derived from a study of control samples from healthy donors and cancer patients. The CDR3 runs 13 residues. Germline CDR1 is SQVTM and CDR2 is ANQGSEA. Trimming took 4 bases from V and 0 from J, leaving 7 bases between them. The clonotype was recovered from a man aged 45-60 years in good health. The sequenced sample was blood. The rearrangement links TRBV29-1 to TRBJ1-5; D remains unclear. In DNA form, the CDR3 reads TGCAGCGTTGGAGACTATAGCAATCAGCCCCAGCATTTT. Translating it yields CSVGDYSNQPQHF.